A single sample gave rise to the 19 T cell receptor beta chains below, sequenced in a study of blood T cells in healthy people across ages. The use of a sample-barcoded 5' primer and a J-beta primer mix characterized a second PCR of roughly 7 to 11 cycles. TCRdb recomputed calls from the 5' RACE reads with MiXCR, one row per CDR3 protein. The table shows hundreds of thousands of distinct CDR3 sequences, with around 50% occurring only once. Source material: blood. These receptors were taken from a man at least 80 years old in good health.

As concerns this clonotype: A read error may produce the germline difference seen at one junction end. This rearrangement joins TRBV3-1 to TRBJ1-3; weak D call: TRBD1 (5 bases). The CDR3 runs 11 residues. CDR1 is LGHDT and CDR2 is YNNKEL in the germline V gene (reference sequence). DNA for the CDR3: TGTGCCAGCAGCAGGGGAAGCACCATATATTTT. Its protein is CASSRGSTIYF. The entire variable domain, with the rest obtained from reference TRBV3-1 and TRBJ1-3, is as follows: DTAVSQTPKYLVTQMGNDKSIKCEQNLGHDTMYWYKQDSKKFLKIMFSYNNKELIINETVPNRFSPKSPDKAHLNLHINSLELGDSAVYFCASSRGSTIYFGEGSWLTVV.

This clonotype came up a few times. V usage is TRBV20-1 and J usage is TRBJ2-5, with D perhaps TRBD2 (6 bases). V was pared by 6 bases and J by 4 bases, with 12 bases between. The germline gives CDR1 DFQATT, CDR2 SNEGSKA (reference sequence). The CDR3 spans 12 residues. The CDR3, as DNA: TGCAGTGCCCCGGGGGAGAGAGAGACCCAGTACTTC. Translating gives CSAPGERETQYF.

The J gene is TRBJ1-1, the V gene TRBV7-9; D gene ambiguous. V was trimmed by 0 bases and J by 6 bases, leaving 11 bases between them. CDR1 is SEHNR, CDR2 FQNEAQ, per germline (reference sequence). The CDR3 runs 14 residues. The CDR3 is CASSLARDAAEAFF. For the CDR3, the DNA is TGTGCCAGCAGCTTAGCTAGGGATGCCGCTGAAGCTTTCTTT.

The V gene is TRBV20-1, the J gene TRBJ1-2; 7 bases align to TRBD1. Unmatched junction bases numbered 6, after V lost 6 bases and J lost 2 bases. The germline CDR1 and CDR2 sequences are DFQATT and SNEGSKA (reference sequence). The CDR3 runs 13 residues. The CDR3 DNA is TGCAGTGCGAGCCCGACAGGGAACTATGGCTACACCTTC. As protein: CSASPTGNYGYTF.

V and J are TRBV13 and TRBJ1-4; the match to TRBD1 covers 8 bases. CDR3 length equals 17 residues. V trimming: 5 bases; J trimming: 6 bases; junction bases outside the gene matches: 14. Germline lookup yields CDR1 PRHDT and CDR2 FYEKMQ (reference sequence). CDR3 sequence: CASSVRGRGQVYEKLFF. Here the CDR3 DNA reads TGTGCCAGCAGCGTGCGGGGTAGGGGACAGGTCTATGAAAAACTGTTTTTT.

This clonotype showed up just a few times. The J gene is TRBJ2-5, the V gene TRBV4-2; 9 bases map to TRBD1. J was trimmed by 5 bases and V by 2 bases; bases with no gene match: 9. The CDR3 sequence is 16 residues long. Germline V gene lookup returns CDR1 LGHNA and CDR2 YNFKEQ. The CDR3 coding sequence is TGTGCCAGCAGCCAAACAGGGGGCAGCTTCGGGGAGACCCAGTACTTC. It codes for CASSQTGGSFGETQYF.

The chain links TRBV20-1 to TRBJ2-7; D may be TRBD1 or TRBD2 (7 bases each). V dropped 4 bases and J dropped 0 bases, with 16 bases sitting between them. The CDR3 has 15 amino acids. Germline loops: CDR1 DFQATT, CDR2 SNEGSKA (reference sequence). The CDR3 protein is CSATRGGPSSYEQYF. In DNA form, the CDR3 reads TGCAGTGCTACCAGGGGGGGGCCTAGCTCCTACGAGCAGTACTTC.

The chain combines TRBV20-1 with TRBJ2-3; 12 nucleotides match TRBD2. CDR1 and CDR2 (germline): DFQATT, SNEGSKA (reference sequence). Germline trimming cut 5 bases from V and 4 bases from J; bases unmatched to any gene: 7. This CDR3 has 15 amino acids. This chain's CDR3 is CSAVTSGSFPDTQYF. The CDR3 DNA follows: TGCAGTGCTGTGACTAGCGGGAGTTTCCCAGATACGCAGTATTTT.

The genes are TRBV7-2 and TRBJ2-3; TRBD2 is a possible D gene (6 bases). CDR1 and CDR2 (germline): SGHTA, FQGNSA. V was cut by 5 bases and J by 8 bases, with 11 bases left in between. The CDR3 runs to 12 residues. The CDR3, as DNA: TGTGCCAGCAGCCGGATCGGGGGTACGCAGTATTTT. Translated: CASSRIGGTQYF.

There are a few counts of this clonotype. The chain recombines TRBV20-1 with TRBJ2-5; D is perhaps TRBD2 (5 bases). Per germline, CDR1 DFQATT and CDR2 SNEGSKA (reference sequence). V was clipped by 5 bases and J by 9 bases, with 22 bases between them. This CDR3 has 14 residues. The DNA for the CDR3 is TGCAGTGCTGAGGCCCAAGAAGGTTGGCGGGCCCAGTACTTC. It translates to CSAEAQEGWRAQYF.

This chain links TRBV12-3 or TRBV12-4 with TRBJ1-2; unclear D gene. This CDR3 has 12 residues. The ends were cut back, 5 bases at V and 8 bases at J, with 12 bases in the middle. The CDR3 DNA reads TGTGCCAGCAGTCCCAGCGGGCTCGGCTACACCTTC. Translated, it gives CASSPSGLGYTF.

The rearrangement joins TRBV7-2 to TRBJ2-4; 8 nucleotides agree with TRBD1. Germline trimming cut 5 bases from V and 7 bases from J; bases unmatched to any gene: 7. This CDR3 has 14 residues. Germline CDR1 and CDR2: SGHTA and FQGNSA. CDR3 nucleotides: TGTGCCAGCAGCGTGGACAGGGCTTGGAACATTCAGTACTTC. Translating it yields CASSVDRAWNIQYF. The full variable domain, its missing parts supplied by reference TRBV7-2 and TRBJ2-4, is GAGVSQSPSNKVTEKGKDVELRCDPISGHTALYWYRQSLGQGLEFLIYFQGNSAPDKSGLPSDRFSAERTGGSVSTLTIQRTQQEDSAVYLCASSVDRAWNIQYFGAGTRLSVL.

This clonotype came up many times. J is TRBJ1-2 and V is TRBV6-5; D unclear. Looked up from germline, CDR1 is MNHEY and CDR2 is SVGAGI. V lost 4 bases and J lost 2, with 11 bases in between. The CDR3 has 14 amino acids. The CDR3 DNA reads TGTGCCAGCAGTTTCTTACGGCAGAACTATGGCTACACCTTC. Translating gives CASSFLRQNYGYTF.

The chain uses TRBV20-1 and TRBJ2-7; 12 bases are shared with TRBD1. The germline gives CDR1 DFQATT, CDR2 SNEGSKA (reference sequence). CDR3 size: 14 residues. In nucleotides, the CDR3 is TGCAGCGCCTCATGGGACAGGGGGCTAGGCGAGCAGTACTTC. Its translation is CSASWDRGLGEQYF.

The chain couples TRBV4-3 to TRBJ1-1; TRBD1 agrees at 7 bases. CDR3 length: 15 residues. Germline trimming cut 3 bases from V and 2 bases from J; bases unmatched to any gene: 6. Germline lookup yields CDR1 LGHNA and CDR2 YSLEER. The CDR3 here is CASSHTGTANTEAFF. CDR3 DNA sequence: TGCGCCAGCAGCCATACCGGGACAGCAAACACTGAAGCTTTCTTT.

This clonotype has a single count. The rearrangement joins TRBV20-1 to TRBJ2-3, with 8 bases identical to TRBD2. CDR3 length: 16 residues. V dropped 5 bases and J dropped 2; count of bases not matched to a gene: 12. CDR1 is DFQATT, CDR2 SNEGSKA, per germline (reference sequence). CDR3 protein: CSADPLAGPNTDTQYF. Here the CDR3 DNA reads TGCAGTGCTGATCCCCTAGCGGGCCCAAACACAGATACGCAGTATTTT.

The rearrangement uses TRBV27 and TRBJ2-4, with 9 bases lining up with TRBD2. The last part of the DNA fits TRBJ2-7 better; the J call may be wrong. The CDR3 loop spans 14 amino acids. Germline V CDR1 and CDR2: MNHEY, SMNVEV (reference sequence). Here the CDR3 reads CASSQGLAQLEQYF. CDR3 DNA sequence: TGTGCCAGCAGTCAGGGACTAGCTCAGCTCGAGCAGTACTTC.

This clonotype was seen repeatedly, ten times or more. The chain has TRBV6-1 and TRBJ2-3, with 13 nucleotides matching TRBD2. V dropped 6 bases and J dropped 8; count of bases not matched to a gene: 5. There are 14 residues in the CDR3. CDR1 is MNHNS, CDR2 SASEGT, per germline. The CDR3 spells CASSGLAGVFTQYF. The CDR3 DNA is TGTGCCAGCAGCGGACTAGCGGGAGTATTTACGCAGTATTTT.

The chain combines TRBV7-9 with TRBJ2-7; 10 bases align to TRBD1. V lost 2 bases, J lost 3 bases, and 10 bases stayed unmatched. The CDR3 consists of 17 residues. CDR1 SEHNR and CDR2 FQNEAQ come from the germline V gene (reference sequence). In DNA form, the CDR3 reads TGTGCCAGCAGCTTATTAGGGGCCGGGACAGGGGACTACGAGCAGTACTTC. Amino acids: CASSLLGAGTGDYEQYF.